The clone carrying this T cell receptor (beta chain) has a single count. Together with a sample-barcoded 5' primer, a J-beta primer mix was included in a second PCR lasting about 6 to 11 cycles. TCRdb redid the calling of the 5' RACE reads with MiXCR, one entry per CDR3 protein. The sample holds 1.5 million to 1.8 million distinct CDR3 sequences; about 45% are singletons and the top ten take approximately 4%. This specimen belongs to a study of blood T cells in healthy people across ages. At the level of the study: Using template switching, researchers captured about one barcoded beta molecule for each two T cells.

The CDR3 length is 15 residues. Germline V gene data show CDR1 as WNHNN and CDR2 as SYGVQD (reference sequence). V gave up 2 bases and J gave up 6 bases, with 13 bases separating them. The study isolated at least 6.5 million PBMCs from each sample. The chain is built from TRBV10-1 and TRBJ2-2; D might be TRBD1 (5 bases). The clonotype was recovered from a woman between 18 and 30 years old in good health. Sequenced sample: blood. The CDR3 loop reads CASSERQGRAGELFF. DNA of the CDR3: TGCGCCAGCAGTGAGCGGCAGGGCAGAGCCGGGGAGCTGTTTTTT.